A single sample gave rise to the 25 T cell receptor beta chains below, sequenced in a study of blood T cell repertoires in COVID-19. Method: immunoSEQ multiplex PCR; TCRdb's copy keeps in-frame clones and lacks some. The sample lists under 35,000 clones, approximately 85% occurring once. Material for sequencing was peripheral blood. The receptors derive from a human donor in a cohort sampled during active COVID-19.

This rearrangement joins TRBV6-6 to TRBJ2-7, with 9 bases identical to TRBD1. CDR3 length: 15 residues. CDR1 and CDR2 (germline): MNHNY, SVGAGI (reference sequence). V lost 2 bases to trimming and J lost 5 bases; unmatched junction nucleotides: 7. The CDR3, as DNA: TGTGCCAGCAGTTACATGGGACAGGGTCCTCACGAGCAGTACTTC. Residues: CASSYMGQGPHEQYF.

CDR3 in DNA: TGCAGCGTTGGACATAACGTGGGCGAGCAGTACTTC. This translates into CSVGHNVGEQYF. This chain connects TRBV29-1 to TRBJ2-7, with D unresolved. The ends were cut back, 4 bases at V and 6 bases at J, with 13 bases in the middle. The CDR3 runs 12 residues. The germline CDR1 and CDR2 sequences are SQVTM and ANQGSEA.

V gene TRBV2 combines with J gene TRBJ2-5; TRBD1 matches 7 bases. The V and J ends lost 6 bases and 0 bases, in that order; junction bases with no gene match: 4. The CDR3 length is 14 residues. CDR1 SNHLY and CDR2 FYNNEI come from the germline V gene. The CDR3 DNA is TGTGCCAGCAGCCCGACAGGGTACCAAGAGACCCAGTACTTC. It is translated as CASSPTGYQETQYF.

The chain carries TRBV6-5 and TRBJ2-5; 7 nucleotides align to TRBD1. CDR1 and CDR2 (germline): MNHEY, SVGAGI. V shed 7 bases, J shed 9 bases, and the junction held 11 bases outside the gene matches. The CDR3 has 13 residues. CDR3 amino acids: CASTRGRAAAQYF. The DNA for the CDR3 is TGTGCCAGCACTAGGGGGCGAGCTGCGGCCCAGTACTTC.

The J gene is TRBJ2-6, the V gene TRBV10-3; 7 nucleotides agree with TRBD2. V dropped 8 bases and J dropped 1; count of bases not matched to a gene: 2. Germline-derived CDR1 and CDR2 are ENHRY and SYGVKD. The length of the CDR3 is 14 residues. This CDR3 reads CAIGRDSGANVLTF. The CDR3 region has the DNA TGTGCCATCGGGAGGGATTCTGGGGCCAACGTCCTGACTTTC.

The rearrangement joins TRBV5-5 to TRBJ1-2, with a tentative D call TRBD1 (6 bases). The CDR3 runs to 14 residues. The germline CDR1 and CDR2 sequences are SGHKS and YYEKEE (reference sequence). Trimming cost V 5 bases and J 2 bases, with 13 bases left between them. The CDR3 DNA is TGTGCCAGCAGTTTGCCAGGACAGAACTATGGCTACACCTTC. As protein: CASSLPGQNYGYTF.

This clone was observed a handful of times. The chain combines TRBV30 with TRBJ2-2, with TRBD1 identical over 8 bases. The J segment lost 5 bases and the V segment lost 3 bases, leaving 8 bases of the junction unmatched. Germline V gene lookup returns CDR1 GTSNPN and CDR2 SVGIG (reference sequence). The CDR3 totals 15 residues. The CDR3: CAWRERQGYTGELFF. The CDR3 coding sequence is TGTGCCTGGAGAGAACGACAGGGGTATACCGGGGAGCTGTTTTTT. Using reference TRBV30 and TRBJ2-2 for the parts outside the CDR3, the full variable domain is SQTIHQWPATLVQPVGSPLSLECTVEGTSNPNLYWYRQAAGRGLQLLFYSVGIGQISSEVPQNLSASRPQDRQFILSSKKLLLSDSGFYLCAWRERQGYTGELFFGEGSRLTVL.

The chain carries TRBV9 and TRBJ1-6; no clear D gene. The CDR3 totals 15 residues. V lost 4 bases and J lost 0, with 8 bases in between. In germline, CDR1 is SGDLS, CDR2 YYNGEE. Here the CDR3 reads CASSPGSSYNSPLHF. DNA for the CDR3: TGTGCCAGCAGCCCAGGTAGCTCCTATAATTCACCCCTCCACTTT.

This chain joins TRBV5-1 and TRBJ2-7; 11 bases map to TRBD1. Germline assignment: CDR1 SGHRS and CDR2 YFSETQ. Germline trimming cut 4 bases from V and 3 bases from J; bases unmatched to any gene: 6. The CDR3 covers 15 residues. The CDR3 nucleotides read TGCGCCAGCAGCCTTGGACAGGGGGCTAGCTACGAGCAGTACTTC. Protein sequence: CASSLGQGASYEQYF.

The genes are TRBV27 and TRBJ1-6; tentative D call: TRBD1 (6 bases). V shed 5 bases and J shed 0 bases, with 14 bases lying between them. CDR3 length: 17 residues. Germline lookup yields CDR1 MNHEY and CDR2 SMNVEV (reference sequence). CDR3 nucleotide sequence: TGTGCCAGCAGTGTAACAGGGTTAAGCTCCTATAATTCACCCCTCCACTTT. This gives the protein CASSVTGLSSYNSPLHF.

The CDR3 DNA is TGTGCCAGCAGCGTAACAGGAGAAGAGACCCAGTACTTC. Protein sequence: CASSVTGEETQYF. The chain is built from TRBV9 and TRBJ2-5, with a possible D match to TRBD1 (5 bases). Germline lookup yields CDR1 SGDLS and CDR2 YYNGEE. Trimming shortened V by 1 base and J by 3 bases, and 7 bases separated the two germline ends. The CDR3 is 13 amino acids. The variable domain in full, completed from reference TRBV9 and TRBJ2-5, reads DSGVTQTPKHLITATGQRVTLRCSPRSGDLSVYWYQQSLDQGLQFLIQYYNGEERAKGNILERFSAQQFPDLHSELNLSSLELGDSALYFCASSVTGEETQYFGPGTRLLVL.

This sequence joins TRBV30 and TRBJ1-2; D is undetermined. This CDR3 has 11 amino acids. Trimming pared 2 bases from V and 3 bases from J, leaving 4 bases between. CDR1 is GTSNPN, CDR2 SVGIG, per germline (reference sequence). CDR3 loop: CAWSRDYGYTF. CDR3 DNA sequence: TGTGCCTGGAGTCGAGACTATGGCTACACCTTC.

The chain employs TRBV7-3 and TRBJ1-1; the D gene is possibly TRBD1 (6 bases). Germline-derived CDR1 and CDR2 are SGHTA and FQGTGA. The germline V and J ends were trimmed by 5 bases and 0 bases, with 10 bases remaining between them. This CDR3 has 14 residues. Written as DNA, the CDR3 is TGTGCCAGCAGCGAACAGGGATTGAACACTGAAGCTTTCTTT. Encoded protein: CASSEQGLNTEAFF.

This clone appeared once. The chain uses TRBV5-1 and TRBJ2-3; D is perhaps TRBD2 (6 bases). V shed 4 bases and J shed 0 bases, with 15 bases lying between them. CDR1 and CDR2 (germline): SGHRS, YFSETQ. CDR3 length: 16 amino acids. CDR3 loop: CASSEWTGVSTDTQYF. The DNA of the CDR3 is TGCGCCAGCAGCGAATGGACGGGAGTAAGCACAGATACGCAGTATTTT.

The chain has TRBV3-1 (or the pseudogene TRBV3-2) and TRBJ2-1; the match to TRBD2 covers 8 bases. Germline lookup yields CDR1 LGHDT and CDR2 YNNKEL (reference sequence). The J segment lost 3 bases and the V segment lost 0 bases, leaving 7 bases of the junction unmatched. The CDR3 covers 17 residues. CDR3 amino acids: CASSQDGGLGVYNEQFF. CDR3 in DNA: TGTGCCAGCAGCCAAGATGGGGGACTAGGGGTCTACAATGAGCAGTTCTTC.

CDR3 sequence: CASSQGAGVGYGYTF. The CDR3, as DNA: TGCGCCAGCAGCCAAGGGGCAGGGGTGGGGTATGGCTACACCTTC. The rearrangement joins TRBV4-1 to TRBJ1-2; D may be TRBD1 (6 bases). Germline V lookup: CDR1 MGHRA, CDR2 YSYEKL. The CDR3 is 15 amino acids. Trimming removed 1 base from V and 5 bases from J, with 14 bases in between.

The CDR3 bases are TGTGCCAGCAGTTTCCGGAACACCGGGGAGCTGTTTTTT. Translating it yields CASSFRNTGELFF. The chain is built from TRBV27 and TRBJ2-2; D not resolved. The germline gives CDR1 MNHEY, CDR2 SMNVEV (reference sequence). Trimming removed 3 bases at V and 1 base at J, with 3 bases between. The CDR3 consists of 13 residues.

Only one count was recorded for this clone. The chain combines TRBV2 with TRBJ2-3; the D gene is possibly TRBD2 (6 bases). Trimming shortened V by 7 bases and J by 2 bases, and 10 bases separated the two germline ends. CDR3 length: 13 residues. The germline gives CDR1 SNHLY, CDR2 FYNNEI. The CDR3: CASMGLLTDTQYF. The CDR3 DNA follows: TGTGCCAGCATGGGACTCCTCACAGATACGCAGTATTTT. Filled out from reference TRBV2 and TRBJ2-3, the complete variable domain reads EPEVTQTPSHQVTQMGQEVILRCVPISNHLYFYWYRQILGQKVEFLVSFYNNEISEKSEIFDDQFSVERPDGSNFTLKIRSTKLEDSAMYFCASMGLLTDTQYFGPGTRLTVL.

The chain links TRBV2 to TRBJ1-6, with 7 bases fitting TRBD1. The germline V gene encodes CDR1 SNHLY and CDR2 FYNNEI. J gave up 0 bases and V 5 bases, and 4 bases lay outside the gene matches. CDR3 length: 16 amino acids. CDR3 nucleotides: TGTGCCAGCAGTAGGACAGGCGGCTCCTATAATTCACCCCTCCACTTT. This codes for CASSRTGGSYNSPLHF.

The J gene is TRBJ1-2, the V gene TRBV5-1; 11 nucleotides align to TRBD1. After removal of 4 bases from V and 2 bases from J, the junction contained 4 bases not matched to a gene. There are 15 residues in the CDR3. Germline V gene data show CDR1 as SGHRS and CDR2 as YFSETQ. CDR3 sequence (DNA): TGCGCCAGCAGCGAGAGGGACAGGGGGAACTATGGCTACACCTTC. Its protein is CASSERDRGNYGYTF.

This clone was counted once. The chain carries TRBV18 and TRBJ2-3; 9 nucleotides align to TRBD1. The CDR3 loop spans 15 amino acids. Losses at the gene ends were 2 bases for V and 5 bases for J; bases not matched to a gene: 5. Germline CDR1 is KGHSH and CDR2 is LQKENI. CDR3 residues: CASSPNRGRGDTQYF. The CDR3 nucleotides read TGTGCCAGCTCACCAAACAGGGGGCGCGGAGATACGCAGTATTTT.

The CDR3, as DNA: TGTGCCAGCAGACATAAACGGAGCACTGAAGCTTTCTTT. Its translation is CASRHKRSTEAFF. V gene TRBV28 combines with J gene TRBJ1-1, with no clear D. V lost 6 bases and J lost 4, with 12 bases in between. The CDR3 runs to 13 residues. Germline V gives CDR1 MDHEN, CDR2 SYDVKM.

With regard to this clone: The junction departs from the called germline gene at one end, perhaps through a read error. This chain uses TRBV6-5 with TRBJ1-2, with 12 bases that match TRBD1. CDR3 length: 13 residues. The V gene's germline CDR1 is MNHEY and CDR2 SVGAGI. The chain's CDR3 is CASSYRDRGRSSF. The CDR3 DNA reads TGTGCCAGCAGTTACCGGGACAGGGGGCGATCCAGTTTC.

This chain uses TRBV6-5 with TRBJ1-1; weak D call: TRBD1 (5 bases). The CDR3 is made up of 13 amino acids. Germline lookup yields CDR1 MNHEY and CDR2 SVGAGI. V was pared by 8 bases and J by 3 bases, with 13 bases between. Written as DNA, the CDR3 is TGTGCCAGCGAGGGACTCCTAGACACTGAAGCTTTCTTT. Translated: CASEGLLDTEAFF.

V is TRBV5-1 and J is TRBJ2-7; 7 bases map to TRBD1. The CDR3 runs 15 residues. The V gene's germline CDR1 is SGHRS and CDR2 YFSETQ. Germline trimming cut 4 bases from V and 5 bases from J; bases unmatched to any gene: 12. For the CDR3, the DNA is TGCGCCAGCAGCGTTTCCCCACGGGACAGCCACGAGCAGTACTTC. It translates to CASSVSPRDSHEQYF. The variable domain in full, with the rest retrieved from reference TRBV5-1 and TRBJ2-7, is KAGVTQTPRYLIKTRGQQVTLSCSPISGHRSVSWYQQTPGQGLQFLFEYFSETQRNKGNFPGRFSGRQFSNSRSEMNVSTLELGDSALYLCASSVSPRDSHEQYFGPGTRLTVT.